A single sample gave rise to the 8 T cell receptor beta chains below, sequenced in a study of blood T cell repertoires in COVID-19. TCRdb's copy holds only in-frame clones and misses some; the assay was immunoSEQ multiplex PCR. The sample holds fewer than 400,000 clones, roughly 91% seen once. Source material: PBMCs or T cells enriched from blood (not recorded which). The receptors come from a woman in her 30s who had recovered from COVID-19.

The V call is TRBV24-1, the J call TRBJ1-1; 7 bases align to TRBD1. The junction had 3 bases not matched to a gene; V was cut back by 2 bases and J by 1 base. The germline V gene encodes CDR1 KGHDR and CDR2 SFDVKD. CDR3 length: 15 residues. The CDR3 spells CATSDSGTANTEAFF. The CDR3, as DNA: TGTGCCACCAGTGATTCCGGGACAGCGAACACTGAAGCTTTCTTT.

The chain links TRBV15 to TRBJ2-1; 7 bases match TRBD2. Germline values: CDR1 LNHNV, CDR2 YYDKDF (reference sequence). V shed 5 bases, J shed 5 bases, and the junction held 15 bases outside the gene matches. The CDR3 totals 17 residues. CDR3 amino acids: CATSPRSRASGNNEQFF. CDR3 coding DNA: TGTGCCACCAGCCCCAGATCCCGGGCTAGCGGAAACAATGAGCAGTTCTTC.

The rearrangement uses TRBV7-9 and TRBJ1-4; a possible D gene is TRBD1 (6 bases). The CDR3 has 14 residues. V was cut by 1 base and J by 4 bases, with 7 bases left in between. Per the germline V gene, CDR1 is SEHNR and CDR2 is FQNEAQ (reference sequence). The CDR3: CASSLGTDNEKLFF. DNA for the CDR3: TGTGCCAGCAGCTTAGGGACAGATAATGAAAAACTGTTTTTT.

Notes on this clone: Germline is not matched at one junction end, which may reflect a read error. The rearrangement uses TRBV7-7 and TRBJ2-3, with a tentative D call TRBD1 (5 bases). The CDR3 has 15 residues. The germline CDR1 and CDR2 sequences are SSHAT and FNYEAQ (reference sequence). The CDR3 sequence: CASSLGQGPQDTQYF. In DNA form, the CDR3 reads TGTGCTAGCAGCTTAGGGCAGGGCCCCCAAGATACGCAGTATTTT.

As concerns this clone: It is unclear where the CDR3 begins or ends on the DNA, so no DNA is shown, and the CDR3 is as TCRdb lists it. The gene calls are TRBV6-5 and TRBJ1-4. A total of 14 residues make up the CDR3, ends included. The germline V gene has CDR1 MNHEY and CDR2 SVGAGI. CDR3 protein: CASSSSGEGEKLFF.

The rearrangement joins TRBV15 to TRBJ1-2, with D possibly TRBD1 on 5 matching bases. Germline CDR1 is LNHNV and CDR2 is YYDKDF (reference sequence). The germline V and J ends were trimmed by 0 bases and 6 bases, with 17 bases remaining between them. CDR3 size: 16 residues. The CDR3 DNA reads TGTGCCACCAGCAGAGATAAGGCCAGGGCGAGAGATGGCTACACCTTC. This sequence encodes CATSRDKARARDGYTF.

This chain links TRBV7-6 with TRBJ1-6; the D is unclear. The CDR3 spans 15 residues. Between the trimmed V and J ends, which lost 0 bases and 5 bases, there was a span of 8 bases. The germline gives CDR1 SGHVS, CDR2 FNYEAQ. The CDR3, as DNA: TGTGCCAGCAGCTTAGCGGTGTCTAATAATTCACCCCTCCACTTT. It translates to CASSLAVSNNSPLHF. Drawing the rest from reference TRBV7-6 and TRBJ1-6, the complete variable domain is GAGVSQSPRYKVTKRGQDVALRCDPISGHVSLYWYRQALGQGPEFLTYFNYEAQQDKSGLPNDRFSAERPEGSISTLTIQRTEQRDSAMYRCASSLAVSNNSPLHFGNGTRLTVT.

This chain uses TRBV5-1 with TRBJ1-1; D possibly corresponds to TRBD1 (6 bases). The CDR3 is 15 amino acids. V lost 5 bases to trimming and J lost 1 base, with 15 bases between them. Germline V lookup: CDR1 SGHRS, CDR2 YFSETQ. CDR3 coding DNA: TGCGCCAGCAGACAAGGGGGGGGCGCGAACACTGAAGCTTTCTTT. Encoded protein: CASRQGGGANTEAFF.